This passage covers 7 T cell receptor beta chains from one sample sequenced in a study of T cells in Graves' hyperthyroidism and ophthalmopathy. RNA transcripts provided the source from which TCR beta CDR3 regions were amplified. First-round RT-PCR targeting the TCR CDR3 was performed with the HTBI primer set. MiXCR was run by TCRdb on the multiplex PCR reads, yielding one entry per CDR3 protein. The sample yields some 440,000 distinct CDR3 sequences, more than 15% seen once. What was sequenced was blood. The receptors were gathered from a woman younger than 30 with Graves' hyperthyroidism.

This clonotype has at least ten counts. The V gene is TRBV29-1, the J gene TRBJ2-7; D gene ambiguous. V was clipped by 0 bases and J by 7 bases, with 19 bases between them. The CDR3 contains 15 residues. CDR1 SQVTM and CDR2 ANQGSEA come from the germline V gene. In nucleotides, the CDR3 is TGCAGCGTTGAAGATTCGACCTCGCTTTGGTGTGAGCAGTACTTC. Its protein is CSVEDSTSLWCEQYF.

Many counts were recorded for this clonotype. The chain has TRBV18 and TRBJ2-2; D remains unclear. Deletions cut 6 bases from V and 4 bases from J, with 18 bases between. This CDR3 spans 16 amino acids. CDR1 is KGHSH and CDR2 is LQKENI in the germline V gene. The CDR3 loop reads CASSHRGTRITGELFF. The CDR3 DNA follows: TGTGCCAGCTCTCACCGAGGCACAAGAATCACCGGGGAGCTGTTTTTT.

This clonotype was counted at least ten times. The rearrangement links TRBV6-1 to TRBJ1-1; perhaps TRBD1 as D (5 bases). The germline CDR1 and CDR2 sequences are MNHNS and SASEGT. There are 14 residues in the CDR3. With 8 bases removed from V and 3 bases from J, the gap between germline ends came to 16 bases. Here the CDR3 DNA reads TGTGCCAGCGTGGAGGGGTTGGGGGACACTGAAGCTTTCTTT. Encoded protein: CASVEGLGDTEAFF.

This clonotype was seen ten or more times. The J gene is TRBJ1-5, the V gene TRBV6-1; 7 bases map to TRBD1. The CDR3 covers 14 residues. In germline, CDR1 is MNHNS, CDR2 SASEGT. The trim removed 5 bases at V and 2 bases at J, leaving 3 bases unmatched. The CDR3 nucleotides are TGTGCCAGCAGTCGAGGACAGGGCAATCAGCCCCAGCATTTT. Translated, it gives CASSRGQGNQPQHF.

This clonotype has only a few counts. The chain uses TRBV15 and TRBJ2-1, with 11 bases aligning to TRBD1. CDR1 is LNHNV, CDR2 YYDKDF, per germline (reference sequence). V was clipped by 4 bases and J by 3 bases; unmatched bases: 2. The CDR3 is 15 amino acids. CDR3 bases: TGTGCCACCAGCAAGGGACAGGGGGTCTACAATGAGCAGTTCTTC. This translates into CATSKGQGVYNEQFF.

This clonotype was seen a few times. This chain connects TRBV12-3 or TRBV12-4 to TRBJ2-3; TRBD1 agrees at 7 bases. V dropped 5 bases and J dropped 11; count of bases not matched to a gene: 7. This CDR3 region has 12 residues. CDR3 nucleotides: TGTGCCAGCAGTCCAGGACAGGTTCGGCAGTATTTT. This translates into CASSPGQVRQYF.

This chain's CDR3 is CASGYRDRPIYEQYF. CDR3 sequence (DNA): TGTGCCAGCGGCTACCGGGACAGACCAATCTACGAGCAGTACTTC. The chain employs TRBV6-4 and TRBJ2-7; 7 bases agree with TRBD1. Germline V gene lookup returns CDR1 MRHNA and CDR2 SNTAGT. After removal of 8 bases from V and 3 bases from J, the junction contained 13 bases not matched to a gene. CDR3 size: 15 residues.